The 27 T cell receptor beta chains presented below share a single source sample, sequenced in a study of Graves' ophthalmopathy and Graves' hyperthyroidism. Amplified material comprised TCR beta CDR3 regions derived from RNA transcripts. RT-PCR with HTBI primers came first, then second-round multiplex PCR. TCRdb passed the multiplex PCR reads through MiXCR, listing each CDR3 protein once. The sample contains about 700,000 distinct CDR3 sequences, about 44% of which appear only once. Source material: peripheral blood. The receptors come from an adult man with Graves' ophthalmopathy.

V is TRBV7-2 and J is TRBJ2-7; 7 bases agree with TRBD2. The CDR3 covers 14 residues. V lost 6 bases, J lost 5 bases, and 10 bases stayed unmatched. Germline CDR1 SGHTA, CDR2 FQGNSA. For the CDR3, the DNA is TGTGCCAGCAGTTTTGCCCGGACTAGAAACGAGCAGTACTTC. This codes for CASSFARTRNEQYF.

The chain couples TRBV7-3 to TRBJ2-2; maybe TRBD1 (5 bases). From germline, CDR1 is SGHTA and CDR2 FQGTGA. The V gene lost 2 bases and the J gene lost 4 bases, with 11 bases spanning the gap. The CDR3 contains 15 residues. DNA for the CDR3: TGTGCCAGCAGCTTACATGGGGCGCGCACCGGGGAGCTGTTTTTT. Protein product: CASSLHGARTGELFF.

The CDR3 DNA sequence: TGTGCCAGCAGCTTAGAGGGTAGGCTGAACTATGGCTACACCTTC. It translates to CASSLEGRLNYGYTF. This rearrangement joins TRBV7-9 to TRBJ1-2; no definite D call. The ends were cut back, 1 base at V and 2 bases at J, with 11 bases in the middle. The CDR3 contains 15 residues. The germline gives CDR1 SEHNR, CDR2 FQNEAQ (reference sequence).

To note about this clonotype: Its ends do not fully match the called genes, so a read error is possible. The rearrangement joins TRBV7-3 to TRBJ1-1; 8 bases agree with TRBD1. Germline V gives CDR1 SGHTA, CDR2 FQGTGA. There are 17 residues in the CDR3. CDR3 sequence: CASSLGFRGRENSEAFF. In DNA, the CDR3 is TGTGCCAGCAGTTTAGGGTTCAGGGGGCGCGAGAACTCTGAAGCTTTCTTT. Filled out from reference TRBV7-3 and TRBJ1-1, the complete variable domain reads GAGVSQTPSNKVTEKGKYVELRCDPISGHTALYWYRQSLGQGPEFLIYFQGTGAADDSGLPNDRFFAVRPEGSVSTLKIQRTERGDSAVYLCASSLGFRGRENSEAFFGQGTRLTVV.

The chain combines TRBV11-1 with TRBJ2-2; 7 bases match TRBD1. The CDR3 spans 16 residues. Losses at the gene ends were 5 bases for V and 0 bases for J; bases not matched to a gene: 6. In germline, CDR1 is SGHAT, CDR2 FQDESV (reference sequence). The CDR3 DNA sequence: TGTGCCAGCAGCGCCTTCGGGACAGCGAACACCGGGGAGCTGTTTTTT. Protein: CASSAFGTANTGELFF.

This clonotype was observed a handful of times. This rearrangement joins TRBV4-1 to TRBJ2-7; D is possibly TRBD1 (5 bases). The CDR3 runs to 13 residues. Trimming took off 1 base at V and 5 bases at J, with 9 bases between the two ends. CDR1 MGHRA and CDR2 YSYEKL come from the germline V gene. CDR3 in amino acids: CASSQVPRDEQYF. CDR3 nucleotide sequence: TGCGCCAGCAGCCAAGTCCCCAGGGACGAGCAGTACTTC.

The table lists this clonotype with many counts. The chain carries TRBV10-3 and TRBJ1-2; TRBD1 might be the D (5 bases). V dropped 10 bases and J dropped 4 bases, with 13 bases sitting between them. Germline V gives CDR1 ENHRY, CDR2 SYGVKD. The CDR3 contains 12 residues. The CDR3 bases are TGTGCCACCCTGGGCAGGGCCTATGGCTACACCTTC. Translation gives CATLGRAYGYTF.

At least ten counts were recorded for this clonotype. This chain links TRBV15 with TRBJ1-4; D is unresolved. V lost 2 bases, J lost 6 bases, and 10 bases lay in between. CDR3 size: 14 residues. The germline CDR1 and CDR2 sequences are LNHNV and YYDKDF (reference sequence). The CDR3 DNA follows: TGTGCCACCAGCAGACAGGACCTGGATGAAAAACTGTTTTTT. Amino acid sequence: CATSRQDLDEKLFF. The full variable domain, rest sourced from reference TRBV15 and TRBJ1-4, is DAMVIQNPRYQVTQFGKPVTLSCSQTLNHNVMYWYQQKSSQAPKLLFHYYDKDFNNEADTPDNFQSRRPNTSFCFLDIRSPGLGDTAMYLCATSRQDLDEKLFFGSGTQLSVL.

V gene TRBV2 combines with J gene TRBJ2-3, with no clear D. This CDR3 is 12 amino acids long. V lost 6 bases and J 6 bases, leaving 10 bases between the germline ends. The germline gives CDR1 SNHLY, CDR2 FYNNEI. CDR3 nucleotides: TGTGCCAGCAGCTTATCGCATGATACGCAGTATTTT. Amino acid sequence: CASSLSHDTQYF.

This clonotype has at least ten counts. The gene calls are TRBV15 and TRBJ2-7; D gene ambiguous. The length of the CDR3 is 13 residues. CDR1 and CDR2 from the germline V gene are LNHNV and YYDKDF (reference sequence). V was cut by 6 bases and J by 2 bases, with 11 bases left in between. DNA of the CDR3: TGTGCCACCAGTATGAACAGCCCCTACGAGCAGTACTTC. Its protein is CATSMNSPYEQYF. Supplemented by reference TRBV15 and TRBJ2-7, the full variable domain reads DAMVIQNPRYQVTQFGKPVTLSCSQTLNHNVMYWYQQKSSQAPKLLFHYYDKDFNNEADTPDNFQSRRPNTSFCFLDIRSPGLGDTAMYLCATSMNSPYEQYFGPGTRLTVT.

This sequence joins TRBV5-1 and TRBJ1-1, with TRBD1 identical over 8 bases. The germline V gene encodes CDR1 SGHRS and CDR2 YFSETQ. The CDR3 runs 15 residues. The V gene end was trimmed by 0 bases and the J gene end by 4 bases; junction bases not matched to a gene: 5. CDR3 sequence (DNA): TGCGCCAGCAGCTTGGAACCAGGGGGCATCACTGAAGCTTTCTTT. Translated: CASSLEPGGITEAFF. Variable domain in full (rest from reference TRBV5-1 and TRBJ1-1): KAGVTQTPRYLIKTRGQQVTLSCSPISGHRSVSWYQQTPGQGLQFLFEYFSETQRNKGNFPGRFSGRQFSNSRSEMNVSTLELGDSALYLCASSLEPGGITEAFFGQGTRLTVV.

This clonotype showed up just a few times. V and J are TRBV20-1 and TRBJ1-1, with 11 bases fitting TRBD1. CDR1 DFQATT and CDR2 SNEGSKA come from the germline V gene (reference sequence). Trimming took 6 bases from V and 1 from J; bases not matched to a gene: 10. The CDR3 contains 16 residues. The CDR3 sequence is CSAGGRTGGANTEAFF. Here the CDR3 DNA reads TGCAGTGCCGGCGGGCGGACAGGGGGCGCGAACACTGAAGCTTTCTTT.

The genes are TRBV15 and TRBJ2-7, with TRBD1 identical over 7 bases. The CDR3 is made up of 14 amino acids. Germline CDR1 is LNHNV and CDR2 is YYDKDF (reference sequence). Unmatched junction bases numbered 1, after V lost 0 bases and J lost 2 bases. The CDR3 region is CATSRDGTAYEQYF. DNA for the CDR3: TGTGCCACCAGCAGAGATGGGACAGCCTACGAGCAGTACTTC.

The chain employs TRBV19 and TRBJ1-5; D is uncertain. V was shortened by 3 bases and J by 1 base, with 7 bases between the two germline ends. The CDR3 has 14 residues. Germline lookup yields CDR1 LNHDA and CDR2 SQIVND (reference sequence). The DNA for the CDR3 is TGTGCCAGTAGTATCCCATGGAGCAATCAGCCCCAGCATTTT. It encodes CASSIPWSNQPQHF.

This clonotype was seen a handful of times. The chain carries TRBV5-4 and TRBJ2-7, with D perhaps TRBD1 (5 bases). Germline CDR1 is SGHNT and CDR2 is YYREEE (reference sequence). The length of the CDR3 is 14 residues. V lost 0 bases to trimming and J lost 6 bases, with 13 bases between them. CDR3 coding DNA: TGTGCCAGCAGCTTGGACAGGATGGGGTTCGAGCAGTACTTC. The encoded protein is CASSLDRMGFEQYF.

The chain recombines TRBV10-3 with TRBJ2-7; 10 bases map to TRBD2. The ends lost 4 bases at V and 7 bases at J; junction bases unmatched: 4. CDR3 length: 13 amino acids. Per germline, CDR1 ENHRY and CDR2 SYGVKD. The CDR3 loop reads CAISGSGGREQYF. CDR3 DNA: TGTGCCATCAGTGGTAGCGGGGGGCGAGAGCAGTACTTC.

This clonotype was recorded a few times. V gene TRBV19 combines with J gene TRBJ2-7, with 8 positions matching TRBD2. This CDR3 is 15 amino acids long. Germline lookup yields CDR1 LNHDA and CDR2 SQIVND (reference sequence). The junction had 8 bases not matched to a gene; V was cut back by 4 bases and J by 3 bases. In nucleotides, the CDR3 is TGTGCCAGTAGTACCAGCGGGGGAGCATTCTACGAGCAGTACTTC. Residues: CASSTSGGAFYEQYF.

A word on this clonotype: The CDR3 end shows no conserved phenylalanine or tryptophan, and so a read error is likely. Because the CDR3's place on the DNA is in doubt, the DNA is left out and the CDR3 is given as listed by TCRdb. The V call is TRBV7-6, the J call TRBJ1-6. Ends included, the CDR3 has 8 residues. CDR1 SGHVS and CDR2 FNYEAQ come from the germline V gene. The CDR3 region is CASSPHTS.

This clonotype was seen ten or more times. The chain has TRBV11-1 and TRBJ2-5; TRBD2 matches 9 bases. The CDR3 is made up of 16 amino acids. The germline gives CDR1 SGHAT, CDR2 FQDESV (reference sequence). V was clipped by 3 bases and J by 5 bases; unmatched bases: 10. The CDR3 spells CASSLLPGLASETQYF. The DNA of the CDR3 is TGTGCCAGCAGCTTGCTTCCGGGACTAGCATCGGAGACCCAGTACTTC.

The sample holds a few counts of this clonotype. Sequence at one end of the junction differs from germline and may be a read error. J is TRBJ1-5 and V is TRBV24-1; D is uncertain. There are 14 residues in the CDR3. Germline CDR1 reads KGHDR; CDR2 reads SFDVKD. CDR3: CASSLWAGDQPQHF. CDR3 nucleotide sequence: TGTGCCAGCAGTTTATGGGCAGGAGATCAGCCCCAGCATTTT.

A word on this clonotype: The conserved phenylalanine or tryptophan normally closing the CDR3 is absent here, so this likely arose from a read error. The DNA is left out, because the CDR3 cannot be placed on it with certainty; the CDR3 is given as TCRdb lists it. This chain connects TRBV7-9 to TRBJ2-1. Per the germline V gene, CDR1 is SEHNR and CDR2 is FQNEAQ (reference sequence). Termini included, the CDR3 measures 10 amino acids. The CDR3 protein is CASSLVGRTV.

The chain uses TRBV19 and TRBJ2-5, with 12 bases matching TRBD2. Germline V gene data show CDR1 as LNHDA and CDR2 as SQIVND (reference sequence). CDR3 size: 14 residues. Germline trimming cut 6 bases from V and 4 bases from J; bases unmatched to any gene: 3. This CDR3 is CASSGLAGIETQYF. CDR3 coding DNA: TGTGCCAGTAGCGGACTAGCGGGAATAGAGACCCAGTACTTC.

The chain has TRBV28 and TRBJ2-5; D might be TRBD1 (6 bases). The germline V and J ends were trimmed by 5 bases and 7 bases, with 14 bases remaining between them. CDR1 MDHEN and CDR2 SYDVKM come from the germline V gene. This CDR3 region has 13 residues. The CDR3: CASSVQMTGTQYF. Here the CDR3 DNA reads TGTGCCAGCAGTGTACAGATGACAGGGACCCAGTACTTC.

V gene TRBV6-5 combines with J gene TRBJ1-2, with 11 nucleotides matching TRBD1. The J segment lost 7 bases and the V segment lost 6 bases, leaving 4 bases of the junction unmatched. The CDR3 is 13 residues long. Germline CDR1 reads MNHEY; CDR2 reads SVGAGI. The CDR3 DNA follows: TGTGCCAGCAGGCGGACAGGGGGCATTGGCTACACCTTC. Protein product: CASRRTGGIGYTF.

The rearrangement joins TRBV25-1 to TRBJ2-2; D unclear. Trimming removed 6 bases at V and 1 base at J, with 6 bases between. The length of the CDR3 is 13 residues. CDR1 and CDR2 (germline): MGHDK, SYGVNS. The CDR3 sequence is CASSWQNTGELFF. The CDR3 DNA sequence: TGTGCCAGCAGCTGGCAGAACACCGGGGAGCTGTTTTTT. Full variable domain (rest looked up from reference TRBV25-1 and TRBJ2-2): EADIYQTPRYLVIGTGKKITLECSQTMGHDKMYWYQQDPGMELHLIHYSYGVNSTEKGDLSSESTVSRIRTEHFPLTLESARPSHTSQYLCASSWQNTGELFFGEGSRLTVL.

The CDR3 spells CARRTSGSNQPQHF. CDR3 DNA sequence: TGTGCCAGACGGACTAGCGGGAGCAATCAGCCCCAGCATTTT. The chain couples TRBV2 to TRBJ1-5; D is uncertain. V was pared by 9 bases and J by 1 base, with 13 bases between. The CDR3 runs to 14 residues. Looked up from germline, CDR1 is SNHLY and CDR2 is FYNNEI. The whole variable domain, remainder taken from reference TRBV2 and TRBJ1-5, is EPEVTQTPSHQVTQMGQEVILRCVPISNHLYFYWYRQILGQKVEFLVSFYNNEISEKSEIFDDQFSVERPDGSNFTLKIRSTKLEDSAMYFCARRTSGSNQPQHFGDGTRLSIL.

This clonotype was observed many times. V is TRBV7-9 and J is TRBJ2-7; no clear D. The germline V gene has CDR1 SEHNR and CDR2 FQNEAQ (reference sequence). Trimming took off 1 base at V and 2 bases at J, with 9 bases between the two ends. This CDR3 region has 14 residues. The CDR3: CASSLGSIPYEQYF. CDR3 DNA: TGTGCCAGCAGCTTAGGCAGCATCCCCTACGAGCAGTACTTC.